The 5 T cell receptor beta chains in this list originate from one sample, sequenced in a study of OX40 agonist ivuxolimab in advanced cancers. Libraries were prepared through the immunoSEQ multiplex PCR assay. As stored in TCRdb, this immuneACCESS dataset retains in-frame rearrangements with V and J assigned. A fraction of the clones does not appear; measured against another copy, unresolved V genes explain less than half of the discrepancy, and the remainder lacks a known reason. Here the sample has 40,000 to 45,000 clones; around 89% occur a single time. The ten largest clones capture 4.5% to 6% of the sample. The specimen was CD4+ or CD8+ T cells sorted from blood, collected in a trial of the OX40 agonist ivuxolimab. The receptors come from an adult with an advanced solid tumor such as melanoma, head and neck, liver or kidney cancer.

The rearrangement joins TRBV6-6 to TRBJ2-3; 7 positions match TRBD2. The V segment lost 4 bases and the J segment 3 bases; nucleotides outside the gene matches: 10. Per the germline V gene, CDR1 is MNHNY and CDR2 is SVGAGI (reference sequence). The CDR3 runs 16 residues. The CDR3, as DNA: TGTGCCAGCAGTTCCTATGGGGCGGGAGTGACAGATACGCAGTATTTT. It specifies CASSSYGAGVTDTQYF.

As DNA, the CDR3 is TGTGCCAGCAGCTCGAACACAGGGAACACTGAAGCTTTCTTT. Protein: CASSSNTGNTEAFF. The V gene is TRBV7-9, the J gene TRBJ1-1, with D perhaps matching TRBD1 (5 bases). Looked up from germline, CDR1 is SEHNR and CDR2 is FQNEAQ (reference sequence). Trimming took 4 bases from V and 1 from J, leaving 10 bases between them. The CDR3 is 14 amino acids.

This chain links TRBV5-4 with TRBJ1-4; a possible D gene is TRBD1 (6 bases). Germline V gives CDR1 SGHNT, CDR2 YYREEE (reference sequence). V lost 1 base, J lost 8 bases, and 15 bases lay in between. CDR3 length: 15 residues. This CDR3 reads CASSLPEGGSEKLFF. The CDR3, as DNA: TGTGCCAGCAGCTTGCCCGAAGGGGGGTCGGAAAAACTGTTTTTT. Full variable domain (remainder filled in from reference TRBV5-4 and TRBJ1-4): ETGVTQSPTHLIKTRGQQVTLRCSSQSGHNTVSWYQQALGQGPQFIFQYYREEENGRGNFPPRFSGLQFPNYSSELNVNALELDDSALYLCASSLPEGGSEKLFFGSGTQLSVL.

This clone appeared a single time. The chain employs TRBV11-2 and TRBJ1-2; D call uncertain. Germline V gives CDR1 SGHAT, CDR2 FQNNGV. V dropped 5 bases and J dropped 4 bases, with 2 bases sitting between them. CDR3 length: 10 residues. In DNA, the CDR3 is TGTGCCAGCAGCGCCTATGGCTACACCTTC. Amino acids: CASSAYGYTF.

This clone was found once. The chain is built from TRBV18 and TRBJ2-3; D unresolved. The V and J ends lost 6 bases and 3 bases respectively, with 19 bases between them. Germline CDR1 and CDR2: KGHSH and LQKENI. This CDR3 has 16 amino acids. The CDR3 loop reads CASSSGQSKLTDTQYF. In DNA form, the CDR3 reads TGTGCCAGCTCCTCGGGTCAATCTAAGTTGACAGATACGCAGTATTTT.